The sequence of this TCR beta chain was determined in a study of CD8+CD57+ T cells in acquired aplastic anemia. Study-wide background: Sorted CD4+ and CD8+ cells yielded DNA averaging around 3 ug. Broader study findings: In CD8+ cells, Simpson's diversity showed no significant difference between patients and controls. Between patients and controls, around 27 CD8+ CDR3 sequences were found in common.

V lost 6 bases to trimming and J lost 5 bases; unmatched junction nucleotides: 3. CDR1 is SGHVS, CDR2 FQNEAQ, per germline. This CDR3 has 12 residues. Worth noting for this clonotype: Antigen: not known.

The study profiled TCR beta VDJ and CDR3 using genomic DNA as template. One entry per CDR3 protein results from TCRdb running MiXCR on the reads. The sample has 250,000 to 300,000 distinct CDR3 sequences, 56% seen once. This chain connects TRBV7-8 to TRBJ1-1, with 7 positions matching TRBD1. Source material: sorted CD4+, CD8+, or CD8+CD57+ T cells (not recorded which) from PBMCs. The receptor comes from a human donor with severe aplastic anemia or a healthy control (not recorded which). Written as DNA, the CDR3 is TGTGCCAGCAGACCACAGGGGACTGAAGCTTTCTTT. Translation gives CASRPQGTEAFF.